Each of the 19 T cell receptor beta chains below was sequenced from the same sample in a study of cytomegalovirus exposure and HLA in healthy donors. With 60 Vbeta and 13 Jbeta primers, the PCR was carried out. Assay: immunoSEQ multiplex PCR; the TCRdb copy retains only in-frame clones and omits some. This sample has some 96,000 clones, with roughly 80% found just once. The sample comprised PBMCs. All receptors come from a woman aged 60-75 years in good health and CMV-seronegative.

This clone was found once. The CDR3 here is CASSPPGTSTGELFF. The CDR3 DNA reads TGTGCCAGCAGCCCCCCCGGGACTAGCACCGGGGAGCTGTTTTTT. The rearrangement joins TRBV7-2 to TRBJ2-2, with TRBD2 identical over 8 bases. Trimming at V came to 5 bases and at J to 4 bases, leaving 6 bases not matched to a gene. Germline CDR1 SGHTA, CDR2 FQGNSA. The CDR3 is made up of 15 amino acids.

In its sample, this clone was seen once. The CDR3 bases are TGTGCCTGGAGTCCTTTACCGGGACTAGCGGAAGAGACCCAGTACTTC. Its protein product is CAWSPLPGLAEETQYF. The J gene is TRBJ2-5, the V gene TRBV30; TRBD2 matches at 11 bases. This CDR3 region has 16 residues. Germline V gene data show CDR1 as GTSNPN and CDR2 as SVGIG (reference sequence). Unmatched junction bases numbered 8, after V lost 2 bases and J lost 3 bases.

This clone was detected once. The chain joins TRBV27 to TRBJ1-2; D is unresolved. The V end was cut by 3 bases, the J end by 7 bases, with 12 bases between. The V gene's germline CDR1 is MNHEY and CDR2 SMNVEV (reference sequence). The CDR3 is 13 amino acids. This CDR3 reads CASSFHDFGGYTF. The CDR3 DNA sequence: TGTGCCAGCAGTTTCCACGACTTTGGTGGCTACACCTTC.

J is TRBJ1-4 and V is TRBV5-1; tentatively, D is TRBD1 (6 bases). V was cut by 0 bases and J by 5 bases, with 20 bases left in between. Germline V lookup: CDR1 SGHRS, CDR2 YFSETQ. The CDR3 is 18 residues long. In DNA, the CDR3 is TGCGCCAGCAGCTTGGCCGGTTGGGTAGGTCAGGGGAATGAAAAACTGTTTTTT. It specifies CASSLAGWVGQGNEKLFF.

This clone was detected only once. CDR3 sequence (DNA): TGTGCCAGCAGGGTAGGGACTAGCTCCTACGAGCAGTACTTC. Translation: CASRVGTSSYEQYF. The rearrangement joins TRBV28 to TRBJ2-7; 8 bases align to TRBD2. V trimming: 6 bases; J trimming: 0 bases; junction bases outside the gene matches: 4. Germline V lookup: CDR1 MDHEN, CDR2 SYDVKM. The CDR3 loop spans 14 amino acids.

The chain carries TRBV7-2 and TRBJ2-5; 9 bases align to TRBD1. The J segment lost 5 bases and the V segment lost 3 bases, leaving 7 bases of the junction unmatched. Germline V gene lookup returns CDR1 SGHTA and CDR2 FQGNSA. The CDR3 spans 15 residues. The DNA of the CDR3 is TGTGCCAGCAGCTTCGACAGGGGGGCCGGGGAGACCCAGTACTTC. This sequence encodes CASSFDRGAGETQYF.

The chain recombines TRBV5-6 with TRBJ1-2; 7 bases line up with TRBD1. The germline CDR1 and CDR2 sequences are SGHDT and YYEEEE. This CDR3 comprises 14 residues. J was trimmed by 6 bases and V by 2 bases; bases with no gene match: 7. The CDR3 nucleotides read TGTGCCAGCAGCTTAGGGGACAGCGAAGATGGCTACACCTTC. Translated: CASSLGDSEDGYTF.

This sequence joins TRBV5-1 and TRBJ2-5; TRBD1 agrees at 7 bases. Germline V gene sequence: CDR1 SGHRS, CDR2 YFSETQ. The CDR3 is 15 amino acids. Trimming took 0 bases from V and 4 from J; bases not matched to a gene: 6. CDR3 amino acids: CASSLAQGVGETQYF. The CDR3, as DNA: TGCGCCAGCAGCTTGGCTCAGGGGGTCGGAGAGACCCAGTACTTC.

The chain is built from TRBV7-9 and TRBJ1-1; the match to TRBD1 covers 8 bases. With 6 bases clipped from V and 6 bases from J, the junction kept 12 bases outside the gene matches. The CDR3 totals 15 residues. Germline V gives CDR1 SEHNR, CDR2 FQNEAQ (reference sequence). The CDR3 DNA reads as TGTGCCAGCAGAACCGGACAGGGAGAGATATCTGAAGCTTTCTTT. Protein product: CASRTGQGEISEAFF.

This clone was observed a few times. This chain connects TRBV5-1 to TRBJ1-2; D unresolved. Trimming took off 1 base at V and 2 bases at J, with 9 bases between the two ends. This CDR3 comprises 14 residues. Germline V CDR1 and CDR2: SGHRS, YFSETQ. For the CDR3, the DNA is TGCGCCAGCAGCTTGTCCACGGGGAACTATGGCTACACCTTC. Translation gives CASSLSTGNYGYTF.

J is TRBJ2-7 and V is TRBV7-9, with TRBD1 matching over 11 bases. The CDR3 totals 16 residues. The V segment lost 0 bases and the J segment 1 base; nucleotides outside the gene matches: 2. The V gene's germline CDR1 is SEHNR and CDR2 FQNEAQ (reference sequence). This chain's CDR3 is CASSLARDRGSYEQYF. CDR3 nucleotide sequence: TGTGCCAGCAGCTTAGCGCGGGACAGGGGGTCCTACGAGCAGTACTTC.

The chain is built from TRBV19 and TRBJ1-5; 9 positions match TRBD1. The V gene's germline CDR1 is LNHDA and CDR2 SQIVND (reference sequence). This CDR3 is 18 amino acids long. V gave up 5 bases and J gave up 7 bases; unmatched junction bases: 18. CDR3 in amino acids: CASSHSLGGGQGYQPQHF. CDR3 DNA: TGTGCCAGTAGTCATAGTCTCGGGGGGGGACAGGGATACCAGCCCCAGCATTTT. The whole variable domain, filled in from reference TRBV19 and TRBJ1-5, reads DGGITQSPKYLFRKEGQNVTLSCEQNLNHDAMYWYRQDPGQGLRLIYYSQIVNDFQKGDIAEGYSVSREKKESFPLTVTSAQKNPTAFYLCASSHSLGGGQGYQPQHFGDGTRLSIL.

This rearrangement joins TRBV6-6 to TRBJ1-3, with D possibly being TRBD1 (6 bases). Between the trimmed V and J ends, which lost 2 bases and 2 bases, there was a span of 10 bases. Looked up from germline, CDR1 is MNHNY and CDR2 is SVGAGI (reference sequence). This CDR3 comprises 15 residues. The DNA for the CDR3 is TGTGCCAGCAGTTACGGGACAATAGCTGGAAACACCATATATTTT. Translating it yields CASSYGTIAGNTIYF.

The gene calls are TRBV4-1 and TRBJ2-6, with D maybe TRBD2 (6 bases). CDR3 size: 20 residues. The germline V and J ends were trimmed by 0 bases and 2 bases, with 20 bases remaining between them. CDR1 and CDR2 (germline): MGHRA, YSYEKL. The CDR3, as DNA: TGCGCCAGCAGCCAAGAAACGGAGGGAAGAATTCCGGCTGGGGCCAACGTCCTGACTTTC. Protein: CASSQETEGRIPAGANVLTF.

The V and J genes are TRBV7-2 and TRBJ2-7; 9 bases are a match to TRBD2. The J segment lost 5 bases and the V segment lost 6 bases, leaving 8 bases of the junction unmatched. The length of the CDR3 is 14 residues. CDR1 SGHTA and CDR2 FQGNSA come from the germline V gene. The CDR3 spells CASRPTSGSHEQYF. The CDR3 DNA reads as TGTGCCAGCAGGCCGACTAGCGGAAGCCACGAGCAGTACTTC.

Only a few counts were recorded for this clone. The rearrangement uses TRBV4-3 and TRBJ1-6, with D hard to call. Deletions cut 0 bases from V and 0 bases from J, with 9 bases between. This CDR3 contains 17 residues. Germline lookup yields CDR1 LGHNA and CDR2 YSLEER. Here the CDR3 reads CASSQDRRSSYNSPLHF. The CDR3 DNA sequence: TGCGCCAGCAGCCAAGACAGGAGGAGCTCCTATAATTCACCCCTCCACTTT.

This sequence joins TRBV5-6 and TRBJ1-1; no firm D call. CDR1 and CDR2 from the germline V gene are SGHDT and YYEEEE. CDR3 length equals 12 residues. Trimming pared 1 base from V and 2 bases from J, leaving 3 bases between. CDR3 bases: TGTGCCAGCAGCTTGCTTAACACTGAAGCTTTCTTT. Amino acid sequence: CASSLLNTEAFF.

V and J are TRBV5-4 and TRBJ1-2; 12 bases agree with TRBD1. The CDR3 spans 14 residues. Germline values: CDR1 SGHNT, CDR2 YYREEE (reference sequence). V was clipped by 4 bases and J by 7 bases; unmatched bases: 5. CDR3 amino acids: CASSLGQGARGYTF. The CDR3 bases are TGTGCCAGCAGCCTGGGACAGGGGGCTCGTGGCTACACCTTC.

The chain recombines TRBV7-2 with TRBJ1-2; 7 nucleotides agree with TRBD1. Germline CDR1 and CDR2: SGHTA and FQGNSA. This CDR3 comprises 16 residues. V was clipped by 4 bases and J by 0 bases; unmatched bases: 8. The CDR3 is CASSSRQGGPNYGYTF. DNA for the CDR3: TGTGCCAGCAGCTCTCGACAGGGCGGGCCTAACTATGGCTACACCTTC.